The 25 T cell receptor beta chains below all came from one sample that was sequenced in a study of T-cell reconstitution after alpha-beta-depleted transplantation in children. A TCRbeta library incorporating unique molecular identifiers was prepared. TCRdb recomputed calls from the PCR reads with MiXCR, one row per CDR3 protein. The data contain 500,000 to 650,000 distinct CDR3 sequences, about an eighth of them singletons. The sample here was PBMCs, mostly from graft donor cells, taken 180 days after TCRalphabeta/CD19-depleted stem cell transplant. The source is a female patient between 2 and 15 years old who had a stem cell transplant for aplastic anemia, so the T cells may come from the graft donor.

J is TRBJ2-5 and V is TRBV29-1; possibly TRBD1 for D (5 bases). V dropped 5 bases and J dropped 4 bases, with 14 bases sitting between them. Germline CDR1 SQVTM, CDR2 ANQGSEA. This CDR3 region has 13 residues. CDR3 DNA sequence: TGCAGCGTTTCAGGGATTTCGGGAGAGACCCAGTACTTC. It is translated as CSVSGISGETQYF. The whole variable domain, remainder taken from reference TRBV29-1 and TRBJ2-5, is SAVISQKPSRDICQRGTSLTIQCQVDSQVTMMFWYRQQPGQSLTLIATANQGSEATYESGFVIDKFPISRPNLTFSTLTVSNMSPEDSSIYLCSVSGISGETQYFGPGTRLLVL.

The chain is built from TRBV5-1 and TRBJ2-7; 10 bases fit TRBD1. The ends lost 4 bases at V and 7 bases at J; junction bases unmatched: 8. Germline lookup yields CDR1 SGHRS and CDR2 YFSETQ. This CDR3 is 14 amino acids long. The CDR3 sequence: CASSLSGTGEEQYV. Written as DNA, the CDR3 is TGCGCCAGCAGCCTATCCGGGACAGGGGAAGAGCAGTACGTC.

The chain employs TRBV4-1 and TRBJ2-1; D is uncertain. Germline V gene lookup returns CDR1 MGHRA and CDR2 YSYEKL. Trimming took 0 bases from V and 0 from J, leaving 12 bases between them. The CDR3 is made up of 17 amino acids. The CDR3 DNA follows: TGCGCCAGCAGCCAAGATCTTGAGGAAAGCTCCTACAATGAGCAGTTCTTC. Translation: CASSQDLEESSYNEQFF.

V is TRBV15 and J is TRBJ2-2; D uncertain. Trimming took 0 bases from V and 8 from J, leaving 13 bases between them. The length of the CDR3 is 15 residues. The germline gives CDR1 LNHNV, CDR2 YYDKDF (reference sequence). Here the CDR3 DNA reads TGTGCCACCAGCAGAGATCTGGCAGGCGAAGGGGAGCTGTTTTTT. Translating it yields CATSRDLAGEGELFF. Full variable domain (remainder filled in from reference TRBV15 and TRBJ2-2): DAMVIQNPRYQVTQFGKPVTLSCSQTLNHNVMYWYQQKSSQAPKLLFHYYDKDFNNEADTPDNFQSRRPNTSFCFLDIRSPGLGDTAMYLCATSRDLAGEGELFFGEGSRLTVL.

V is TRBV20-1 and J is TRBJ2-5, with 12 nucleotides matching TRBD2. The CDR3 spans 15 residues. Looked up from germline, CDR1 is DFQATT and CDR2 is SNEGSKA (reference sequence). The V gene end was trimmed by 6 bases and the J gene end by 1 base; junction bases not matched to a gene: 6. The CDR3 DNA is TGCAGTGCGACTTCTAGCGGGAGGGTCCAAGAGACCCAGTACTTC. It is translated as CSATSSGRVQETQYF.

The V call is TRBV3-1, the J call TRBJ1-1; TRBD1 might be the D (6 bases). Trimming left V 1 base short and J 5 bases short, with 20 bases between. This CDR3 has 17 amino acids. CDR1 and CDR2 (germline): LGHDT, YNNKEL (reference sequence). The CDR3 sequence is CASSQGARGTLGTEAFF. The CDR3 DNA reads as TGTGCCAGCAGCCAAGGTGCCAGGGGAACGCTGGGGACTGAAGCTTTCTTT.

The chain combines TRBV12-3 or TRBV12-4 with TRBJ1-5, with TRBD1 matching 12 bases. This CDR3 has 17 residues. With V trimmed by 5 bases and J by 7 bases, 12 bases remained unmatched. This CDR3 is CASSTTRDRGLGQPQHF. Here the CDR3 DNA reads TGTGCCAGCAGTACGACCCGGGACAGGGGGCTAGGGCAGCCCCAGCATTTT.

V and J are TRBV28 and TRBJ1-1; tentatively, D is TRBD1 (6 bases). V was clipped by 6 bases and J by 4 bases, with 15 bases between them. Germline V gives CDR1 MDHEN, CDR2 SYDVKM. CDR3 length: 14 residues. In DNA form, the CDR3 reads TGTGCCAGCAGCCCGGACAGACTTTCCACTGAAGCTTTCTTT. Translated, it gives CASSPDRLSTEAFF. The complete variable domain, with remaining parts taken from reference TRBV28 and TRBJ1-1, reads DVKVTQSSRYLVKRTGEKVFLECVQDMDHENMFWYRQDPGLGLRLIYFSYDVKMKEKGDIPEGYSVSREKKERFSLILESASTNQTSMYLCASSPDRLSTEAFFGQGTRLTVV.

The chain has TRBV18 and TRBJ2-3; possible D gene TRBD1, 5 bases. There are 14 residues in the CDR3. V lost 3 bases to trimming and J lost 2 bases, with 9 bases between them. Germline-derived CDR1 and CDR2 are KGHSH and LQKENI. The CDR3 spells CASSPRAYTDTQYF. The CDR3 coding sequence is TGTGCCAGCTCACCCAGGGCGTACACAGATACGCAGTATTTT.

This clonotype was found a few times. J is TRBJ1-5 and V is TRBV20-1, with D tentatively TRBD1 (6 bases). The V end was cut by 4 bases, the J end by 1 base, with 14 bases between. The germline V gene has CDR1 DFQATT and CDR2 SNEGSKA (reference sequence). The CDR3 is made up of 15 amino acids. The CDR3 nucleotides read TGCAGTGCTAACAGGGAGGTTGGGAGCAATCAGCCCCAGCATTTT. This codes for CSANREVGSNQPQHF.

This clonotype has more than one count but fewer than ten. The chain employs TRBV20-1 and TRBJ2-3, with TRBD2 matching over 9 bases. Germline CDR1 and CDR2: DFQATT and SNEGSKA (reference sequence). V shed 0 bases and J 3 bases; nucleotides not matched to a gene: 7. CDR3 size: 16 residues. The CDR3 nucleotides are TGCAGTGCTAGAGATACCTGGCGGGAGGGAACAGATACGCAGTATTTT. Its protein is CSARDTWREGTDTQYF.

CDR3 region: CASSLVNPGELFF. The CDR3 bases are TGCGCCAGCAGCTTGGTGAATCCCGGGGAGCTGTTTTTT. V usage is TRBV5-1 and J usage is TRBJ2-2; D not certain. Germline CDR1 and CDR2: SGHRS and YFSETQ. The CDR3 totals 13 residues. The V end lost 0 bases, the J end lost 6 bases, and 6 bases lay between the germline ends.

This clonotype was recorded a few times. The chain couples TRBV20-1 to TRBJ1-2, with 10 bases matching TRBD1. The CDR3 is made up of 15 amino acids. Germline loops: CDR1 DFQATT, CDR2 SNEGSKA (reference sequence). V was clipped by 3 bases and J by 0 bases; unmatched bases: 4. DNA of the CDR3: TGCAGTGCTAGGGACAGGGGGTCCTCTAACTATGGCTACACCTTC. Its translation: CSARDRGSSNYGYTF.

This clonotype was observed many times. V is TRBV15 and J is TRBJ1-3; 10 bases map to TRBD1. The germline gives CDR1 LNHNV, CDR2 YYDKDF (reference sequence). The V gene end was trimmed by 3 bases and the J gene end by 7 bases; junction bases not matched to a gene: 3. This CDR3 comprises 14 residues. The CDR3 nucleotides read TGTGCCACCAGCAGCGGGACAGGGGAGAACACCATATATTTT. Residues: CATSSGTGENTIYF. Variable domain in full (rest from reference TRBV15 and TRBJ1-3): DAMVIQNPRYQVTQFGKPVTLSCSQTLNHNVMYWYQQKSSQAPKLLFHYYDKDFNNEADTPDNFQSRRPNTSFCFLDIRSPGLGDTAMYLCATSSGTGENTIYFGEGSWLTVV.

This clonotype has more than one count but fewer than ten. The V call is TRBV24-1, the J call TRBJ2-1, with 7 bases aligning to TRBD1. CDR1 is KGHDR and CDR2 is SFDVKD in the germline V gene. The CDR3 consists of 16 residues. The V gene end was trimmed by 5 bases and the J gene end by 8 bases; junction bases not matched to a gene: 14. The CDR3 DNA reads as TGTGCCACCAGTGGACAGGGCTTAGGCCTAGGGTATGAGCAGTTCTTC. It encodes CATSGQGLGLGYEQFF.

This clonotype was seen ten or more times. CDR3 residues: CSVGFSGNTIYF. The CDR3 DNA follows: TGCAGCGTAGGGTTCTCTGGAAACACCATATATTTT. This chain links TRBV29-1 with TRBJ1-3; D is uncertain. This CDR3 contains 12 residues. From germline, CDR1 is SQVTM and CDR2 ANQGSEA. Trimming removed 6 bases at V and 0 bases at J, with 6 bases between.

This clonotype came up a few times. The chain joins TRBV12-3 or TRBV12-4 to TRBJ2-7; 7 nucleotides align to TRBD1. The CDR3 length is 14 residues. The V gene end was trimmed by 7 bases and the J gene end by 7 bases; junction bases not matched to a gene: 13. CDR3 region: CASTGRQGRWEQYF. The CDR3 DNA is TGTGCCAGCACAGGGAGACAGGGCAGGTGGGAGCAGTACTTC.

The chain's CDR3 is CASREQGISGANVLTF. DNA for the CDR3: TGCGCCAGCAGAGAGCAGGGAATCTCTGGGGCCAACGTCCTGACTTTC. The V call is TRBV10-2, the J call TRBJ2-6; D is possibly TRBD1 (5 bases). The CDR3 contains 16 residues. Germline V CDR1 and CDR2: WSHSY, SAAADI. Between the trimmed V and J ends, which lost 6 bases and 0 bases, there was a span of 12 bases.

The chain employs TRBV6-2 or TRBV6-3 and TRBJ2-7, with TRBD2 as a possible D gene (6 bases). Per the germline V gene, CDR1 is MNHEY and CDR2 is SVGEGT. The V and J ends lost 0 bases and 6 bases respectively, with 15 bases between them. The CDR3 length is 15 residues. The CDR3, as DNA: TGTGCCAGCAGTTACTCGGGACTCTGGCTTGGCGAGCAGTACGTC. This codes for CASSYSGLWLGEQYV.

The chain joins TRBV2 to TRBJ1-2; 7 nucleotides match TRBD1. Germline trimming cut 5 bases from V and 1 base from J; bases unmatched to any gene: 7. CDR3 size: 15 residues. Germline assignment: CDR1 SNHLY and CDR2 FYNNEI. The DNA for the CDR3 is TGTGCCAGCAGTTCCGGGGGACAGCTTAACTATGGCTACACCTTC. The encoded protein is CASSSGGQLNYGYTF.

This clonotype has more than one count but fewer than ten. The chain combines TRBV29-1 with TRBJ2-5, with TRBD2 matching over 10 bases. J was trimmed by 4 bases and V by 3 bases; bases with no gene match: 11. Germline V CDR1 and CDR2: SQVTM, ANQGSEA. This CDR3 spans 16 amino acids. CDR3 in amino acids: CSVDFLAGDRSETQYF. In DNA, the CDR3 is TGCAGCGTTGATTTCCTAGCGGGAGATAGGTCAGAGACCCAGTACTTC.

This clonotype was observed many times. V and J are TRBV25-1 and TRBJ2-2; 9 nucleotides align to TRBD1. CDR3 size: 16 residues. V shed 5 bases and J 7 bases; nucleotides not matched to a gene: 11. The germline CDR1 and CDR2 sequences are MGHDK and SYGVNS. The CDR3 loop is CASSFILGQGNGELFF. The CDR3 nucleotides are TGTGCCAGCAGTTTCATCCTGGGACAGGGAAACGGGGAGCTGTTTTTT.

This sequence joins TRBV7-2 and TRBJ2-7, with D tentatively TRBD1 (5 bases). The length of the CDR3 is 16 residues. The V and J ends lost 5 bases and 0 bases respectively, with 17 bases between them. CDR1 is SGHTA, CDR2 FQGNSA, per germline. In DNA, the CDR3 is TGTGCCAGCAGCCCCATCTTAGGGGCGTACTCCTACGAGCAGTACTTC. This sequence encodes CASSPILGAYSYEQYF.

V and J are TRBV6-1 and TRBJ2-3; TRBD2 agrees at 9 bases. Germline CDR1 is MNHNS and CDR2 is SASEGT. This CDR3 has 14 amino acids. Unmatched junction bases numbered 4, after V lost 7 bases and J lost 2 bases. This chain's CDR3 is CASTIAGATDTQYF. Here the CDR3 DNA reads TGTGCCAGCACTATAGCGGGGGCCACAGATACGCAGTATTTT.

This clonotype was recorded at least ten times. The CDR3 coding sequence is TGTGCCAGCAGCTTTGTCTCGCGGGGCACCGGGGAGCTGTTTTTT. Translation gives CASSFVSRGTGELFF. J is TRBJ2-2 and V is TRBV7-2; perhaps TRBD2 as D (6 bases). With 3 bases removed from V and 4 bases from J, the gap between germline ends came to 12 bases. This CDR3 is 15 amino acids long. Germline V gives CDR1 SGHTA, CDR2 FQGNSA.